The 22 T cell receptor beta chains given below trace back to one sample, sequenced in a study of Graves' ophthalmopathy and Graves' hyperthyroidism. Amplified TCR beta CDR3 regions were obtained using RNA transcripts as template. In the first round, RT-PCR was carried out with HTBI primers, and a multiplex PCR formed the second round. MiXCR, applied by TCRdb to the multiplex PCR reads, yields one record per CDR3 protein. This sample yields approximately 700,000 distinct CDR3 sequences, of which around 40% are seen a single time; about 40% belongs to the top ten. The sample taken for sequencing was peripheral blood. The receptors here all came from an adult man with Graves' ophthalmopathy.

The chain combines TRBV7-9 with TRBJ2-6; D uncertain. This CDR3 comprises 16 residues. Per the germline V gene, CDR1 is SEHNR and CDR2 is FQNEAQ (reference sequence). V was pared by 8 bases and J by 3 bases, with 17 bases between. This CDR3 reads CASAYGPSSGANVLTF. CDR3 nucleotides: TGTGCCAGCGCTTATGGACCGTCTAGTGGGGCCAACGTCCTGACTTTC.

This clonotype has at least ten counts. The chain links TRBV2 to TRBJ1-2; D perhaps matches TRBD1 (5 bases). The CDR3 covers 14 residues. CDR1 and CDR2 from the germline V gene are SNHLY and FYNNEI. Trimming took 6 bases from V and 2 from J, leaving 13 bases between them. In nucleotides, the CDR3 is TGTGCCAGCAGGGAGGGGACCCAGAACTATGGCTACACCTTC. Residues: CASREGTQNYGYTF.

J is TRBJ1-1 and V is TRBV29-1, with 10 bases identical to TRBD1. The germline CDR1 and CDR2 sequences are SQVTM and ANQGSEA. Trimming at V came to 4 bases and at J to 1 base, leaving 3 bases not matched to a gene. CDR3 length equals 14 residues. The CDR3 protein is CSVGRDRGNTEAFF. CDR3 coding DNA: TGCAGCGTTGGCCGGGACAGGGGGAACACTGAAGCTTTCTTT. Full variable domain (rest looked up from reference TRBV29-1 and TRBJ1-1): SAVISQKPSRDICQRGTSLTIQCQVDSQVTMMFWYRQQPGQSLTLIATANQGSEATYESGFVIDKFPISRPNLTFSTLTVSNMSPEDSSIYLCSVGRDRGNTEAFFGQGTRLTVV.

V is TRBV6-4 and J is TRBJ1-1; D not certain. Germline values: CDR1 MRHNA, CDR2 SNTAGT. The V and J ends lost 0 bases and 0 bases respectively, with 14 bases between them. This CDR3 has 17 residues. The CDR3 coding sequence is TGTGCCAGCAGTGACTCGAGGAGGTGCACTCTGAACACTGAAGCTTTCTTT. Residues: CASSDSRRCTLNTEAFF.

The chain is built from TRBV9 and TRBJ1-6; 7 bases fit TRBD1. Germline loops: CDR1 SGDLS, CDR2 YYNGEE. CDR3 length: 17 residues. V lost 4 bases to trimming and J lost 0 bases; unmatched junction nucleotides: 7. The CDR3 sequence is CASSQIRDSSYNSPLHF. DNA for the CDR3: TGTGCCAGCAGCCAAATCCGGGACAGCTCCTATAATTCACCCCTCCACTTT.

This rearrangement joins TRBV7-3 to TRBJ2-2; tentatively, D is TRBD1 or TRBD2 (5 bases each). V lost 6 bases and J 1 base, leaving 15 bases between the germline ends. CDR1 and CDR2 (germline): SGHTA, FQGTGA. The CDR3 totals 16 residues. CDR3 sequence: CASRLTGTGNTGELFF. The CDR3 bases are TGTGCCAGCAGACTGACCGGGACGGGGAACACCGGGGAGCTGTTTTTT.

The CDR3 nucleotides read TGTGCCAGCAGTCAAGGGCCGAGGACCGGGGAGCTGTTTTTT. The encoded protein is CASSQGPRTGELFF. This chain uses TRBV25-1 with TRBJ2-2; no reliable D call. The CDR3 runs to 14 residues. V lost 5 bases, J lost 5 bases, and 12 bases lay in between. The germline gives CDR1 MGHDK, CDR2 SYGVNS. The whole variable domain, remainder taken from reference TRBV25-1 and TRBJ2-2, is EADIYQTPRYLVIGTGKKITLECSQTMGHDKMYWYQQDPGMELHLIHYSYGVNSTEKGDLSSESTVSRIRTEHFPLTLESARPSHTSQYLCASSQGPRTGELFFGEGSRLTVL.

This clonotype showed up many times. The chain joins TRBV10-3 to TRBJ2-7; 9 bases line up with TRBD2. Per germline, CDR1 ENHRY and CDR2 SYGVKD. V dropped 10 bases and J dropped 2; count of bases not matched to a gene: 12. This CDR3 region has 15 residues. CDR3 DNA: TGTGCCAGTAACGCGCTAGCGGGGAGGGCCTACGAGCAGTACTTC. Amino acid sequence: CASNALAGRAYEQYF.

This clonotype was seen more than once but under ten times. The V and J genes are TRBV20-1 and TRBJ1-5; a weak D match, TRBD1 (5 bases). V was pared by 3 bases and J by 5 bases, with 11 bases between. CDR3 length: 13 amino acids. Germline V gives CDR1 DFQATT, CDR2 SNEGSKA (reference sequence). CDR3 protein: CSASPGLDQPQHF. Written as DNA, the CDR3 is TGCAGTGCTAGTCCGGGACTAGATCAGCCCCAGCATTTT.

The V gene is TRBV24-1, the J gene TRBJ1-5, with 10 bases identical to TRBD1. V was pared by 4 bases and J by 0 bases, with 8 bases of the junction left unmatched. CDR1 is KGHDR, CDR2 SFDVKD, per germline. The CDR3 is made up of 18 amino acids. This CDR3 reads CATSDPGTGDLSNQPQHF. DNA for the CDR3: TGTGCCACCAGTGACCCAGGGACAGGGGATCTTAGCAATCAGCCCCAGCATTTT.

The CDR3, as DNA: TGTGCCTCATGGACGCAACGGATAATGAAAAAACTGTTTTTT. Translated, it gives CASWTQRIMKKLFF. The genes are TRBV10-3 and TRBJ1-4; the D is unclear. The CDR3 is 14 residues long. CDR1 is ENHRY and CDR2 is SYGVKD in the germline V gene. Trimming pared 11 bases from V and 9 bases from J, leaving 22 bases between.

This chain uses TRBV5-4 with TRBJ1-1; D is undetermined. Trimming left V 4 bases short and J 7 bases short, with 20 bases between. The CDR3 is 15 amino acids. The V gene's germline CDR1 is SGHNT and CDR2 YYREEE (reference sequence). CDR3 loop: CASSQGQGGRVEAFF. For the CDR3, the DNA is TGTGCCAGCAGCCAAGGCCAAGGCGGGAGGGTTGAAGCTTTCTTT.

This rearrangement joins TRBV11-1 to TRBJ2-2; 8 bases fit TRBD1. V was clipped by 5 bases and J by 2 bases; unmatched bases: 7. Germline values: CDR1 SGHAT, CDR2 FQDESV (reference sequence). The length of the CDR3 is 16 residues. DNA of the CDR3: TGTGCCAGCAGCATACTCACAGGGGGTAACACCGGGGAGCTGTTTTTT. Its translation is CASSILTGGNTGELFF.

The CDR3 loop is CATSTRDRGQDGYTF. The CDR3 DNA follows: TGTGCCACCAGCACTCGAGACAGGGGGCAAGATGGCTACACCTTC. The chain carries TRBV15 and TRBJ1-2; the match to TRBD1 covers 10 bases. Per germline, CDR1 LNHNV and CDR2 YYDKDF (reference sequence). The CDR3 covers 15 residues. Trimming cost V 4 bases and J 6 bases; bases outside gene matches: 8.

This clonotype was recorded many times. The rearrangement links TRBV7-9 to TRBJ1-2; 8 bases fit TRBD1. There are 14 residues in the CDR3. CDR1 SEHNR and CDR2 FQNEAQ come from the germline V gene (reference sequence). J lost 5 bases, V lost 5 bases, and 7 bases had no gene match. CDR3 amino acids: CASSPGTGIYGYTF. In DNA, the CDR3 is TGTGCCAGCAGCCCGGGGACAGGCATTTATGGCTACACCTTC.

The table lists this clonotype with a few counts. The chain recombines TRBV7-9 with TRBJ2-5; 7 bases agree with TRBD1. V lost 6 bases and J lost 5; bases outside the gene matches: 15. Germline-derived CDR1 and CDR2 are SEHNR and FQNEAQ (reference sequence). The CDR3 length is 16 residues. CDR3 DNA: TGTGCCAGCAGTGGGGGAATCGGCAGGGGGTACGAGACCCAGTACTTC. Translating it yields CASSGGIGRGYETQYF.

The V call is TRBV30, the J call TRBJ1-5; D is ambiguous. Trimming removed 1 base at V and 8 bases at J, with 9 bases between. Germline V gives CDR1 GTSNPN, CDR2 SVGIG (reference sequence). This CDR3 has 12 amino acids. The CDR3 DNA reads as TGTGCCTGGAGTGACAGTATTAAGCCCCAGCATTTT. Its translation is CAWSDSIKPQHF.

This chain links TRBV10-3 with TRBJ1-2; 7 nucleotides line up with TRBD1. The germline gives CDR1 ENHRY, CDR2 SYGVKD. Trimming cost V 11 bases and J 7 bases; bases outside gene matches: 13. The length of the CDR3 is 13 residues. The CDR3 DNA sequence: TGTGCCGTTACAGGGGACCCGAGAGGTGGCTACACCTTC. It codes for CAVTGDPRGGYTF.

V is TRBV29-1 and J is TRBJ2-5; TRBD2 matches 10 bases. Looked up from germline, CDR1 is SQVTM and CDR2 is ANQGSEA. This CDR3 comprises 12 residues. The DNA of the CDR3 is TGCAGTCTAGCGGGAGTCGGAGAGACCCAGTACTTC. Encoded protein: CSLAGVGETQYF. The complete variable domain, with remaining parts taken from reference TRBV29-1 and TRBJ2-5, reads SAVISQKPSRDICQRGTSLTIQCQVDSQVTMMFWYRQQPGQSLTLIATANQGSEATYESGFVIDKFPISRPNLTFSTLTVSNMSPEDSSIYLCSLAGVGETQYFGPGTRLLVL.

This clonotype was detected many times. This rearrangement joins TRBV2 to TRBJ1-5, with 10 bases fitting TRBD1. The CDR3 length is 14 residues. In germline, CDR1 is SNHLY, CDR2 FYNNEI. Trimming took 3 bases from V and 9 from J; bases not matched to a gene: 5. CDR3 protein: CASSEDRGYRPQHF. The DNA of the CDR3 is TGTGCCAGCAGTGAGGACAGGGGGTATCGGCCCCAGCATTTT.

J is TRBJ2-5 and V is TRBV29-1; D could derive from TRBD1 or TRBD2 (7 bases each). The CDR3 runs to 16 residues. Trimming took off 8 bases at V and 2 bases at J, with 24 bases between the two ends. Germline V lookup: CDR1 SQVTM, CDR2 ANQGSEA. The DNA of the CDR3 is TGCAGCCAAGCAGGGGGGGGGCTAGTGGAACAAGAGACCCAGTACTTC. It translates to CSQAGGGLVEQETQYF.

As for this clonotype: Compared with germline, one end of the junction differs, possibly owing to a read error. The V call is TRBV24-1, the J call TRBJ1-5, with D uncertain. CDR1 and CDR2 from the germline V gene are KGHDR and SFDVKD. The CDR3 contains 15 residues. CDR3 nucleotides: TGTGCCAGCAGTTACTCGATCGGTTTGGATCAGCCCCAGCATTTT. Its protein is CASSYSIGLDQPQHF.